This is a list of T cell receptor beta chains from one sample in a study of OX40 agonist ivuxolimab in advanced cancers. Assay: immunoSEQ multiplex PCR; the TCRdb copy retains only in-frame clones and omits some. Altogether 15,000 or so clones are present, roughly nine tenths being singletons, with the ten largest covering roughly 66%. The source material was CD4+ or CD8+ T cells sorted from blood, sampled in a trial of the OX40 agonist ivuxolimab. These receptors all stem from an adult with an advanced solid tumor such as melanoma, head and neck, liver or kidney cancer. The CDR3 runs from the conserved cysteine through the conserved F or W. The D gene is left open where the match is weak. Expanded clones get a size class; other rows say once, few or many, or leave the size out.

clone size	D gene	V gene	CDR3 length	J gene	CDR3 protein	CDR3 DNA
NA	NA	TRBV4-3	17	TRBJ2-2	CASSPIEGGPNTGELFF	TGCGCCAGCAGCCCCATAGAGGGGGGCCCGAACACCGGGGAGCTGTTTTTT
NA	TRBD2	TRBV7-3	15	TRBJ2-3	CASSASGGLIDTQYF	TGTGCCAGCAGCGCTAGCGGGGGGTTGATAGATACGCAGTATTTT
NA	NA	TRBV7-9	18	TRBJ2-5	CASSPPGGGGVPQETQYF	TGTGCCAGCAGCCCCCCTGGGGGAGGCGGGGTCCCCCAAGAGACCCAGTACTTC
NA	NA	TRBV19	14	TRBJ2-1	CASSIGGVYNEQFF	TGTGCCAGTAGTATAGGGGGGGTCTACAATGAGCAGTTCTTC
NA	NA	TRBV27	13	TRBJ2-7	CASSTSGNYEQYF	TGTGCCAGCAGTACATCAGGGAACTACGAGCAGTACTTC
once	NA	TRBV11-3	14	TRBJ2-7	CASSFARGTYEQYF	TGTGCCAGCAGCTTTGCCCGGGGAACCTACGAGCAGTACTTC
few	NA	TRBV19	16	TRBJ2-1	CASSTRPQGSYNEQFF	TGTGCCAGTAGTACCCGACCTCAGGGCTCCTACAATGAGCAGTTCTTC
NA	TRBD2	TRBV10-3	20	TRBJ2-2	CAILAMTGTSGRGNTGELFF	TGTGCCATCCTAGCGATGACCGGGACTAGCGGGAGGGGGAACACCGGGGAGCTGTTTTTT
NA	NA	TRBV2	14	TRBJ2-7	CASSEAGVSYEQYF	TGTGCCAGCAGTGAAGCAGGGGTCTCCTACGAGCAGTACTTC
NA	NA	TRBV4-1	15	TRBJ2-7	CASSQARDFTYEQYF	TGCGCCAGCAGCCAAGCCCGGGACTTTACCTACGAGCAGTACTTC
NA	NA	TRBV30	13	TRBJ2-7	CACGDTNGYEQYF	TGTGCCTGCGGGGATACTAATGGGTACGAGCAGTACTTC
NA	NA	TRBV6-5	13	TRBJ2-7	CASSFRGADEQYF	TGTGCCAGCAGTTTTCGGGGGGCGGACGAGCAGTACTTC
NA	TRBD2	TRBV19	15	TRBJ2-1	CASSIVSGSLNEQFF	TGTGCCAGTAGTATAGTTAGCGGGAGTTTGAATGAGCAGTTCTTC
NA	NA	TRBV27	13	TRBJ2-7	CASSPQGPNEQYF	TGTGCCAGCAGTCCCCAGGGTCCCAACGAGCAGTACTTC
NA	TRBD1	TRBV7-3	15	TRBJ1-2	CASSPGDRGHYGYTF	TGTGCCAGCAGCCCCGGAGACAGGGGGCACTATGGCTACACCTTC
NA	TRBD2	TRBV19	14	TRBJ2-5	CASSRTSGGETQYF	TGTGCCAGTAGCCGAACTAGCGGGGGGGAGACCCAGTACTTC
NA	NA	TRBV19	14	TRBJ2-1	CASSMLERGNEQFF	TGTGCCAGTAGTATGCTGGAACGGGGCAATGAGCAGTTCTTC
NA	TRBD2	TRBV11-2	16	TRBJ2-1	CASSSRTSGGYHEQFF	TGTGCCAGCAGCTCCCGGACTAGCGGGGGGTACCATGAGCAGTTCTTC
NA	TRBD2	TRBV9	19	TRBJ2-5	CASSEGEGASGGFQETQYF	TGTGCCAGCAGCGAGGGGGAGGGAGCTAGCGGGGGTTTCCAAGAGACCCAGTACTTC
few	NA	TRBV30	11	TRBJ1-2	CAWGPLEGYTF	TGTGCCTGGGGACCCCTAGAGGGCTACACCTTC
NA	NA	TRBV30	12	TRBJ2-7	CASKTASYEQYF	TGTGCCTCAAAGACAGCGTCCTACGAGCAGTACTTC
NA	NA	TRBV27	11	TRBJ2-2	CASSETGELFF	TGTGCCAGCAGTGAGACCGGGGAGCTGTTTTTT
NA	TRBD2	TRBV9	14	TRBJ2-3	CASSVGTSLNTQYF	TGTGCCAGCAGCGTAGGGACTAGCTTAAATACGCAGTATTTT
NA	NA	TRBV9	14	TRBJ1-1	CASSVEGSNTEAFF	TGTGCCAGCAGCGTAGAGGGATCGAACACTGAAGCTTTCTTT
NA	NA	TRBV29-1	17	TRBJ2-3	CSVEGRPGSTSTDTQYF	TGCAGCGTTGAGGGGCGGCCGGGATCCACTAGCACAGATACGCAGTATTTT
NA	NA	TRBV9	15	TRBJ1-4	CASSEGGAGNEKLFF	TGTGCCAGCAGTGAGGGGGGCGCTGGGAATGAAAAACTGTTTTTT
NA	TRBD2	TRBV30	15	TRBJ2-1	CAWSGASGIYNEQFF	TGTGCCTGGAGTGGGGCTAGCGGGATATACAATGAGCAGTTCTTC
NA	NA	TRBV28	11	TRBJ1-1	CAVQYGTEAFF	TGTGCCGTTCAGTACGGCACTGAAGCTTTCTTT
NA	TRBD1	TRBV7-2	17	TRBJ1-2	CASSSRTGSYFNYGYTF	TGTGCCAGCAGCTCCCGGACAGGGTCCTATTTTAACTATGGCTACACCTTC
NA	TRBD2	TRBV4-1	16	TRBJ2-3	CASSQERGLSTDTQYF	TGCGCCAGCAGCCAGGAGCGGGGCCTTAGCACAGATACGCAGTATTTT
NA	NA	TRBV15	13	TRBJ1-5	CATSTGHHQPQHF	TGTGCCACCAGCACAGGTCATCATCAGCCCCAGCATTTT
NA	TRBD2	TRBV13	15	TRBJ2-3	CASLLAGVGTDTQYF	TGTGCCAGCCTACTAGCGGGAGTGGGCACAGATACGCAGTATTTT
NA	NA	TRBV6-5	12	TRBJ2-7	CASSTGAYEQYF	TGTGCCAGCAGTACAGGAGCCTACGAGCAGTACTTC
NA	NA	TRBV28	14	TRBJ2-2	CASSWGENTGELFF	TGTGCCAGCAGTTGGGGGGAAAACACCGGGGAGCTGTTTTTT
NA	NA	TRBV30	12	TRBJ2-7	CAWSLGGNEQYF	TGTGCCTGGAGCCTTGGAGGGAACGAGCAGTACTTC
NA	TRBD2	TRBV7-2	13	TRBJ2-3	CASTSGLADTQYF	TGTGCCAGCACCTCGGGACTAGCAGATACGCAGTATTTT
NA	NA	TRBV5-1	13	TRBJ2-5	CASSLWGGETQYF	TGCGCCAGCAGCTTGTGGGGTGGGGAGACCCAGTACTTC
NA	TRBD2	TRBV4-1	13	TRBJ2-2	CASSQEGLAELFF	TGCGCCAGCAGCCAAGAGGGACTAGCGGAGCTGTTTTTT
NA	TRBD1	TRBV5-6	14	TRBJ2-5	CASSPRTGQETQYF	TGTGCCAGCAGCCCCAGGACAGGGCAAGAGACCCAGTACTTC
NA	TRBD1	TRBV10-1	16	TRBJ2-2	CASSELDRGLSGELFF	TGCGCCAGCAGTGAATTGGACAGGGGGCTTAGCGGGGAGCTGTTTTTT
NA	NA	TRBV4-1	13	TRBJ2-7	CASSLGPQVRQYF	TGCGCCAGCAGCCTGGGGCCCCAGGTTAGGCAGTACTTC